A selection of T cell receptor beta chains follows, all from one sample in a study of blood T cell repertoires in COVID-19. Assay: immunoSEQ multiplex PCR; the TCRdb copy retains only in-frame clones and omits some. This sample has about 140,000 clones, with roughly 82% found just once. Sequenced sample: peripheral blood. These TCRs come from an elderly man with acute or convalescent COVID-19. The CDR3 runs from the conserved cysteine through the conserved F or W. Fields, in order: D gene, V gene, clone size, J gene, CDR3 length, CDR3 protein, CDR3 DNA. D genes are given only for firm matches. The listing skips clone size in some rows; elsewhere it reads once, few, many or a size class.

d_gene: TRBD1; v_gene: TRBV6-5; abundance: NA; j_gene: TRBJ1-5; len: 15; CDR3aa: CASIGDRAGRQPQHF; CDR3nt: TGTGCCAGCATTGGGGACAGGGCAGGGCGGCAGCCCCAGCATTTT
d_gene: NA; v_gene: TRBV5-8; abundance: NA; j_gene: TRBJ2-5; len: 13; CDR3aa: CASSFGREETQYF; CDR3nt: TGTGCCAGCAGCTTCGGCAGGGAAGAGACCCAGTACTTC
d_gene: NA; v_gene: TRBV18; abundance: NA; j_gene: TRBJ1-5; len: 15; CDR3aa: CASSSFDSRNQPQHF; CDR3nt: TGTGCCAGCTCAAGTTTTGACAGCCGGAATCAGCCCCAGCATTTT
d_gene: NA; v_gene: TRBV28; abundance: NA; j_gene: TRBJ2-7; len: 11; CDR3aa: CASSQSYEQYF; CDR3nt: TGTGCCAGCAGCCAGTCCTACGAGCAGTACTTC
d_gene: TRBD2; v_gene: TRBV5-1; abundance: NA; j_gene: TRBJ2-5; len: 15; CDR3aa: CASSLGLAGRETQYF; CDR3nt: TGCGCCAGCAGCTTGGGACTAGCGGGGAGAGAGACCCAGTACTTC
d_gene: NA; v_gene: TRBV19; abundance: NA; j_gene: TRBJ2-6; len: 18; CDR3aa: CASSIEQGVDSGANVLTF; CDR3nt: TGTGCCAGTAGTATAGAACAGGGCGTCGACTCTGGGGCCAACGTCCTGACTTTC
d_gene: NA; v_gene: TRBV18; abundance: few; j_gene: TRBJ1-3; len: 14; CDR3aa: CASSQPGSGNTIYF; CDR3nt: TGTGCCAGCTCTCAGCCGGGTTCTGGAAACACCATATATTTT
d_gene: NA; v_gene: TRBV6-2/TRBV6-3; abundance: NA; j_gene: TRBJ2-1; len: 14; CDR3aa: CASSYWGQKNEQFF; CDR3nt: TGTGCCAGCAGTTACTGGGGGCAAAAGAATGAGCAGTTCTTC
d_gene: TRBD1; v_gene: TRBV28; abundance: NA; j_gene: TRBJ2-3; len: 15; CDR3aa: CASSASGQGPDTQYF; CDR3nt: TGTGCCAGCAGTGCGTCAGGACAGGGCCCAGATACGCAGTATTTT
d_gene: NA; v_gene: TRBV28; abundance: NA; j_gene: TRBJ2-7; len: 15; CDR3aa: CASSLNGGVGYEQYF; CDR3nt: TGTGCCAGCAGTTTAAATGGCGGGGTGGGCTACGAGCAGTACTTC
d_gene: TRBD1; v_gene: TRBV6-6; abundance: NA; j_gene: TRBJ2-5; len: 14; CDR3aa: CASVQGAPRGTQYF; CDR3nt: TGTGCCAGCGTTCAGGGGGCGCCAAGGGGGACCCAGTACTTC
d_gene: NA; v_gene: TRBV18; abundance: NA; j_gene: TRBJ2-1; len: 17; CDR3aa: CASSPNLAGALYDEQFF; CDR3nt: TGTGCCAGCTCACCGAACCTCGCGGGGGCCCTTTACGATGAGCAGTTCTTC
d_gene: TRBD1; v_gene: TRBV9; abundance: NA; j_gene: TRBJ1-1; len: 14; CDR3aa: CASSKSQGDTEAFF; CDR3nt: TGTGCCAGCAGCAAATCACAGGGGGACACTGAAGCTTTCTTT
d_gene: NA; v_gene: TRBV6-2/TRBV6-3; abundance: NA; j_gene: TRBJ1-1; len: 14; CDR3aa: CASTPRGGLTEAFF; CDR3nt: TGTGCCAGCACCCCGAGGGGGGGACTAACTGAAGCTTTCTTT
d_gene: NA; v_gene: TRBV7-7; abundance: NA; j_gene: TRBJ2-7; len: 14; CDR3aa: CASSPTGISYEQYF; CDR3nt: TGTGCCAGCAGTCCCACCGGGATCTCCTACGAGCAGTACTTC
d_gene: TRBD1; v_gene: TRBV4-1; abundance: NA; j_gene: TRBJ2-6; len: 17; CDR3aa: CASSPDRGDSGANVLTF; CDR3nt: TGCGCCAGCAGCCCCGACAGGGGGGACTCTGGGGCCAACGTCCTGACTTTC
d_gene: TRBD1; v_gene: TRBV10-3; abundance: few; j_gene: TRBJ1-5; len: 16; CDR3aa: CAIGGSTGESNQPQHF; CDR3nt: TGTGCCATCGGGGGATCGACAGGGGAGAGCAATCAGCCCCAGCATTTT
d_gene: TRBD2; v_gene: TRBV11-2; abundance: NA; j_gene: TRBJ2-3; len: 14; CDR3aa: CASSLAGGSDTQYF; CDR3nt: TGTGCCAGCAGCTTAGCCGGGGGGTCAGATACGCAGTATTTT
d_gene: TRBD2; v_gene: TRBV18; abundance: NA; j_gene: TRBJ2-2; len: 17; CDR3aa: CASSPIQLAGYTGELFF; CDR3nt: TGTGCCAGCTCACCGATTCAACTAGCGGGGTATACCGGGGAGCTGTTTTTT
d_gene: NA; v_gene: TRBV29-1; abundance: NA; j_gene: TRBJ2-3; len: 15; CDR3aa: CSVELVPGGTDTQYF; CDR3nt: TGCAGCGTTGAGCTCGTCCCCGGGGGCACAGATACGCAGTATTTT
d_gene: NA; v_gene: TRBV6-2/TRBV6-3; abundance: NA; j_gene: TRBJ1-5; len: 15; CDR3aa: CASSPQEDYNQPQHF; CDR3nt: TGTGCCAGCAGTCCCCAGGAGGACTACAATCAGCCCCAGCATTTT
d_gene: TRBD1; v_gene: TRBV7-9; abundance: NA; j_gene: TRBJ1-6; len: 16; CDR3aa: CASSLAGGTGMSPLHF; CDR3nt: TGTGCCAGCAGCTTAGCGGGGGGGACAGGGATGTCACCCCTCCACTTT
d_gene: NA; v_gene: TRBV5-4; abundance: NA; j_gene: TRBJ1-2; len: 15; CDR3aa: CASSLGGPDNYGYTF; CDR3nt: TGTGCCAGCAGCTTGGGGGGCCCCGATAACTATGGCTACACCTTC
d_gene: NA; v_gene: TRBV27; abundance: NA; j_gene: TRBJ2-2; len: 19; CDR3aa: CASSFQPLRDKWNTGELFF; CDR3nt: TGTGCCAGCAGTTTCCAACCTTTAAGGGACAAATGGAACACCGGGGAGCTGTTTTTT
d_gene: TRBD1; v_gene: TRBV10-3; abundance: NA; j_gene: TRBJ1-2; len: 11; CDR3aa: CAISTGDGYTF; CDR3nt: TGTGCCATCAGCACAGGGGATGGCTACACCTTC
d_gene: NA; v_gene: TRBV15; abundance: NA; j_gene: TRBJ2-7; len: 15; CDR3aa: CATSRPPWQSYEQYF; CDR3nt: TGTGCCACCAGCAGACCCCCCTGGCAGTCCTACGAGCAGTACTTC
d_gene: TRBD1; v_gene: TRBV2; abundance: NA; j_gene: TRBJ1-1; len: 13; CDR3aa: CASRTGSVTEAFF; CDR3nt: TGTGCCAGCCGGACAGGGTCGGTCACTGAAGCTTTCTTT
d_gene: TRBD1; v_gene: TRBV5-6; abundance: NA; j_gene: TRBJ1-2; len: 15; CDR3aa: CASSPGGTVSYGYTF; CDR3nt: TGTGCCAGCAGCCCTGGTGGGACAGTAAGCTATGGCTACACCTTC
d_gene: TRBD1; v_gene: TRBV15; abundance: once; j_gene: TRBJ2-1; len: 15; CDR3aa: CATSPQGTGRNEQFF; CDR3nt: TGTGCCACCAGCCCCCAGGGGACAGGGCGGAATGAGCAGTTCTTC
d_gene: NA; v_gene: TRBV5-5; abundance: once; j_gene: TRBJ2-5; len: 17; CDR3aa: CASSRGGANSIVETQYF; CDR3nt: TGTGCCAGCAGCAGGGGTGGGGCCAACTCGATCGTGGAGACCCAGTACTTC
d_gene: TRBD1; v_gene: TRBV18; abundance: NA; j_gene: TRBJ1-5; len: 15; CDR3aa: CASSPDRGSNQPQHF; CDR3nt: TGTGCCAGCTCACCGGACAGGGGTAGCAATCAGCCCCAGCATTTT
d_gene: TRBD1; v_gene: TRBV7-3; abundance: few; j_gene: TRBJ1-2; len: 14; CDR3aa: CASSLTGGMDGYTF; CDR3nt: TGTGCCAGCAGCTTGACAGGGGGAATGGATGGCTACACCTTC
d_gene: TRBD2; v_gene: TRBV6-5; abundance: NA; j_gene: TRBJ2-1; len: 14; CDR3aa: CASSTGGNYNEQFF; CDR3nt: TGTGCCAGCAGCACGGGGGGGAACTACAATGAGCAGTTCTTC
d_gene: NA; v_gene: TRBV19; abundance: NA; j_gene: TRBJ2-7; len: 11; CDR3aa: CASSHRGEQYF; CDR3nt: TGTGCCAGTAGTCACCGGGGCGAGCAGTACTTC
d_gene: TRBD2; v_gene: TRBV5-4; abundance: NA; j_gene: TRBJ2-5; len: 17; CDR3aa: CASSLGGTSGGAETQYF; CDR3nt: TGTGCCAGCAGCTTGGGAGGGACTAGCGGGGGAGCGGAGACCCAGTACTTC
d_gene: NA; v_gene: TRBV18; abundance: NA; j_gene: TRBJ1-2; len: 15; CDR3aa: CASSPGGPTRNGYTF; CDR3nt: TGTGCCAGCTCACCAGGAGGGCCCACACGCAATGGCTACACCTTC
d_gene: TRBD1; v_gene: TRBV27; abundance: NA; j_gene: TRBJ2-7; len: 15; CDR3aa: CASSPDRVSTYEQYF; CDR3nt: TGTGCCAGCAGTCCTGACAGGGTCTCCACCTACGAGCAGTACTTC